A single sample gave rise to the 6 T cell receptor beta chains below, sequenced in a study of cytomegalovirus exposure and HLA in healthy donors. Researchers ran the PCR with 60 Vbeta and 13 Jbeta primers. TCRdb's table, derived via immunoSEQ multiplex PCR, lists solely in-frame clones and lacks some. The sample includes some 76,000 clones. Sequenced: PBMCs. The source is a boy aged 5-17 years in good health and CMV-seronegative.

The gene calls are TRBV28 and TRBJ2-5; perhaps TRBD2 as D (7 bases). The V end was cut by 7 bases, the J end by 5 bases, with 14 bases between. The CDR3 is 13 residues long. The germline V gene has CDR1 MDHEN and CDR2 SYDVKM. The DNA of the CDR3 is TGTGCCAGCATGGGGGGGGCTTGGGAGACCCAGTACTTC. Translation: CASMGGAWETQYF.

The rearrangement links TRBV6-5 to TRBJ1-1; TRBD1 matches at 9 bases. Germline assignment: CDR1 MNHEY and CDR2 SVGAGI. With 6 bases clipped from V and 3 bases from J, the junction kept 5 bases outside the gene matches. The CDR3 runs 14 residues. In DNA, the CDR3 is TGTGCCAGCAGGGAACAGGGGGCGGACACTGAAGCTTTCTTT. This encodes CASREQGADTEAFF.

The chain links TRBV9 to TRBJ2-2; no reliable D call. The CDR3 runs 15 residues. CDR1 is SGDLS and CDR2 is YYNGEE in the germline V gene. The ends were cut back, 0 bases at V and 2 bases at J, with 8 bases in the middle. CDR3 sequence reads: CASSVEALNTGELFF. CDR3 nucleotides: TGTGCCAGCAGCGTAGAGGCACTAAACACCGGGGAGCTGTTTTTT. Complete variable domain (other parts from reference TRBV9 and TRBJ2-2): DSGVTQTPKHLITATGQRVTLRCSPRSGDLSVYWYQQSLDQGLQFLIQYYNGEERAKGNILERFSAQQFPDLHSELNLSSLELGDSALYFCASSVEALNTGELFFGEGSRLTVL.

This sequence joins TRBV6-6 and TRBJ2-7; perhaps TRBD1 as D (6 bases). V dropped 5 bases and J dropped 4 bases, with 15 bases sitting between them. Germline CDR1 and CDR2: MNHNY and SVGAGI (reference sequence). This CDR3 region has 14 residues. The CDR3 loop is CASSGDMNLYEQYF. CDR3 in DNA: TGTGCCAGCAGTGGGGACATGAACCTTTACGAGCAGTACTTC.

This chain uses TRBV25-1 with TRBJ2-3, with 7 bases matching TRBD2. The germline V gene has CDR1 MGHDK and CDR2 SYGVNS. Unmatched junction bases numbered 9, after V lost 1 base and J lost 5 bases. The CDR3 consists of 16 residues. The CDR3 nucleotides are TGTGCCAGCAGTGAATGGAGGAGGGAGGGCAGAGATACGCAGTATTTT. Its protein is CASSEWRREGRDTQYF. The complete variable domain, with remaining parts taken from reference TRBV25-1 and TRBJ2-3, reads EADIYQTPRYLVIGTGKKITLECSQTMGHDKMYWYQQDPGMELHLIHYSYGVNSTEKGDLSSESTVSRIRTEHFPLTLESARPSHTSQYLCASSEWRREGRDTQYFGPGTRLTVL.

This chain joins TRBV7-8 and TRBJ1-2; 9 nucleotides line up with TRBD1. CDR1 SGHVS and CDR2 FQNEAQ come from the germline V gene. The ends lost 5 bases at V and 2 bases at J; junction bases unmatched: 0. This CDR3 contains 13 residues. The CDR3 loop reads CASSGQGNYGYTF. CDR3 sequence (DNA): TGTGCCAGCAGCGGACAGGGGAACTATGGCTACACCTTC.